Below are 18 T cell receptor beta chains sequenced from a single sample in a study of beta chain features in type 1 diabetes. What was sequenced were expressed TCRB transcripts, since all of the isolated RNA had been reverse transcribed. TCRdb's table, derived via immunoSEQ multiplex PCR, lists solely in-frame clones and lacks some. The table records around 320,000 clones, around 15% of them present only once. Sequenced material: central memory CD4+ T cells from blood. The receptors were sampled from a man aged 25 to 40 in good health.

The chain links TRBV20-1 to TRBJ2-5, with D tentatively TRBD2 (5 bases). This CDR3 contains 11 residues. Trimming left V 3 bases short and J 5 bases short, with 7 bases between. Per germline, CDR1 DFQATT and CDR2 SNEGSKA (reference sequence). CDR3 in DNA: TGCAGTGCTAGCGGGAAGGAGACCCAGTACTTC. Its translation: CSASGKETQYF.

The CDR3 loop reads CASSRGGILKETQYF. The CDR3 DNA follows: TGTGCCAGCAGCCGCGGGGGGATACTTAAAGAGACCCAGTACTTC. This rearrangement joins TRBV7-2 to TRBJ2-5; 8 bases map to TRBD2. V was pared by 5 bases and J by 3 bases, with 8 bases of the junction left unmatched. Germline CDR1 is SGHTA and CDR2 is FQGNSA. The CDR3 runs to 15 residues.

This clone was detected only a few times. V is TRBV4-3 and J is TRBJ1-6, with TRBD1 identical over 7 bases. After removal of 5 bases from V and 2 bases from J, the junction contained 3 bases not matched to a gene. This CDR3 comprises 15 residues. The germline V gene has CDR1 LGHNA and CDR2 YSLEER. The CDR3 DNA reads TGCGCCAGCAGCTCCGGACAGGCCTATAATTCACCCCTCCACTTT. It yields the protein CASSSGQAYNSPLHF.

This clone was seen a few times. The chain combines TRBV7-2 with TRBJ1-5; D might be TRBD1 (5 bases). Germline lookup yields CDR1 SGHTA and CDR2 FQGNSA. The CDR3 loop spans 15 amino acids. V was pared by 1 base and J by 5 bases, with 12 bases between. The CDR3 protein is CASSLGRGSHQPQHF. Written as DNA, the CDR3 is TGTGCCAGCAGCTTAGGTAGGGGCTCTCATCAGCCCCAGCATTTT.

This clone has only a few counts. This chain links TRBV7-9 with TRBJ2-2; 9 bases line up with TRBD2. The CDR3 sequence is 16 residues long. Germline loops: CDR1 SEHNR, CDR2 FQNEAQ (reference sequence). V was clipped by 7 bases and J by 0 bases; unmatched bases: 6. CDR3: CASISTSGSNTGELFF. The CDR3 DNA reads as TGTGCCAGCATTAGTACTAGCGGGTCGAACACCGGGGAGCTGTTTTTT.

In this sample, this clone turned up many times. The rearrangement joins TRBV7-9 to TRBJ2-2; D may be TRBD1 (6 bases). V was clipped by 4 bases and J by 5 bases, with 8 bases between them. This CDR3 contains 13 residues. CDR1 and CDR2 from the germline V gene are SEHNR and FQNEAQ (reference sequence). The CDR3 is CASSSTGTGELFF. The CDR3 coding sequence is TGTGCCAGCAGCTCCACAGGGACCGGGGAGCTGTTTTTT.

This chain links TRBV15 with TRBJ1-2, with 12 bases fitting TRBD1. The CDR3 totals 17 residues. Trimming took 5 bases from V and 4 from J; bases not matched to a gene: 11. Germline CDR1 LNHNV, CDR2 YYDKDF (reference sequence). The CDR3 coding sequence is TGTGCCACCAGCGCCGGGACAGGGGGCTTTGGGGGCTATGGCTACACCTTC. It is translated as CATSAGTGGFGGYGYTF.

The rearrangement uses TRBV6-1 and TRBJ2-3; 12 nucleotides align to TRBD2. This CDR3 spans 19 amino acids. From germline, CDR1 is MNHNS and CDR2 SASEGT. Germline trimming cut 4 bases from V and 6 bases from J; bases unmatched to any gene: 17. The CDR3 reads CASSAPSGRARHIVDTQYF. CDR3 DNA: TGTGCCAGCAGTGCTCCTAGCGGGAGGGCCCGACATATCGTCGATACGCAGTATTTT.

The chain's CDR3 is CASSLSGQTFGETQYF. The CDR3 DNA reads as TGCGCCAGCAGCTTGAGTGGCCAGACCTTCGGAGAGACCCAGTACTTC. The chain is built from TRBV5-1 and TRBJ2-5; D gene uncertain. This CDR3 contains 16 residues. Germline V gives CDR1 SGHRS, CDR2 YFSETQ. Trimming cost V 1 base and J 4 bases, with 17 bases left between them.

This clone was counted only a few times. This rearrangement joins TRBV11-2 to TRBJ1-5; D call uncertain. Trimming left V 1 base short and J 10 bases short, with 14 bases between. The CDR3 sequence is 14 residues long. Germline assignment: CDR1 SGHAT and CDR2 FQNNGV. The CDR3 nucleotides are TGTGCCAGCAGCTTAGGTGACGGCCTCGCCCCCCAGCATTTT. It codes for CASSLGDGLAPQHF.

The chain employs TRBV11-3 and TRBJ2-1; tentatively, D is TRBD1 (7 bases). Germline V lookup: CDR1 SGHNT, CDR2 YENEEA. Trimming pared 5 bases from V and 6 bases from J, leaving 17 bases between. The CDR3 is 15 amino acids. This CDR3 reads CASSPGGGTVNEQFF. Here the CDR3 DNA reads TGTGCCAGCAGCCCCGGAGGAGGGACAGTCAATGAGCAGTTCTTC.

J is TRBJ2-3 and V is TRBV9; D possibly corresponds to TRBD2 (6 bases). Germline V gene lookup returns CDR1 SGDLS and CDR2 YYNGEE. V lost 4 bases and J 0 bases, leaving 12 bases between the germline ends. The CDR3 totals 15 residues. CDR3 coding DNA: TGTGCCAGCAGCTCCCCCGGGACTAGCACAGATACGCAGTATTTT. Its protein is CASSSPGTSTDTQYF.

This clone was seen repeatedly, ten times or more. This chain uses TRBV18 with TRBJ2-1; 7 bases agree with TRBD2. Germline CDR1 and CDR2: KGHSH and LQKENI. The J segment lost 9 bases and the V segment lost 4 bases, leaving 9 bases of the junction unmatched. The CDR3 is 14 residues long. This CDR3 reads CASSRGSSSVEQFF. In DNA form, the CDR3 reads TGTGCCAGCTCACGCGGGAGTTCTAGCGTTGAGCAGTTCTTC.

This clone has just a few counts. The genes are TRBV4-3 and TRBJ2-2, with 7 nucleotides matching TRBD1. The CDR3 is 13 residues long. The germline V gene encodes CDR1 LGHNA and CDR2 YSLEER. Germline trimming cut 3 bases from V and 9 bases from J; bases unmatched to any gene: 4. The CDR3 protein is CASSQTGSRELFF. The DNA of the CDR3 is TGCGCCAGCAGCCAGACAGGGTCCAGGGAGCTGTTTTTT.

The genes are TRBV6-5 and TRBJ2-3, with TRBD2 matching 10 bases. Looked up from germline, CDR1 is MNHEY and CDR2 is SVGAGI. Trimming removed 1 base from V and 5 bases from J; junction bases left unmatched: 3. The CDR3 totals 15 residues. CDR3 protein: CASSYWASGGDTQYF. The CDR3 region has the DNA TGTGCCAGCAGTTACTGGGCTAGCGGGGGAGATACGCAGTATTTT.

There are a few counts of this clone. The rearrangement links TRBV19 to TRBJ1-2, with D possibly TRBD1 on 6 matching bases. CDR1 LNHDA and CDR2 SQIVND come from the germline V gene (reference sequence). The CDR3 totals 15 residues. V was cut by 3 bases and J by 2 bases, with 13 bases left in between. DNA for the CDR3: TGTGCCAGTAGTATGACGGGGGCGAAAAACTATGGCTACACCTTC. This sequence encodes CASSMTGAKNYGYTF.

The chain carries TRBV1 and TRBJ2-1; the tabulated D call, TRBD2, remains unverified against the DNA. TRBV1 is tagged as a pseudogene. The CDR3 runs 17 residues. The DNA of the CDR3 is TGCACCAGCAGCCAAGCGTCGCGTCCCCGCTCCTACAATGAGCAGTTCTTC. Its protein product is CTSSQASRPRSYNEQFF.

The chain links TRBV2 to TRBJ1-1, with 7 positions matching TRBD1. CDR1 is SNHLY and CDR2 is FYNNEI in the germline V gene. V shed 1 base, J shed 6 bases, and the junction held 2 bases outside the gene matches. The CDR3 contains 13 residues. The CDR3 DNA reads TGTGCCAGCAGTGAAGGCAGGGGGTCTGAAGCTTTCTTT. This translates into CASSEGRGSEAFF.